The 9 T cell receptor beta chains below come from one sample, sequenced in a study of PD-1 blockade in classical Hodgkin lymphoma. The time point is: cycle 4 day 1 (C4D1), after less than 7 weeks of nivolumab. In every patient, relapse followed autologous stem cell transplantation, while exposure to brentuximab vedotin differed. Clones were read by immunoSEQ multiplex PCR, and TCRdb kept only the in-frame ones, dropping some. The sample has tens of thousands of clones; just under 80% are singletons. The starting material was peripheral blood mononuclear cells (PBMCs), obtained before the fourth cycle of nivolumab. The source is a human donor with classical Hodgkin lymphoma.

This CDR3 reads CASSLAGTSYNEQFF. CDR3 sequence (DNA): TGTGCCAGCAGCTTGGCCGGGACTAGTTACAATGAGCAGTTCTTC. The J gene is TRBJ2-1, the V gene TRBV11-3; the match to TRBD2 covers 8 bases. The CDR3 is 15 residues long. Losses at the gene ends were 3 bases for V and 4 bases for J; bases not matched to a gene: 5. CDR1 is SGHNT and CDR2 is YENEEA in the germline V gene.

The chain carries TRBV5-6 and TRBJ2-7; 8 bases fit TRBD2. Unmatched junction bases numbered 8, after V lost 2 bases and J lost 4 bases. Germline V gene data show CDR1 as SGHDT and CDR2 as YYEEEE. The CDR3 has 15 amino acids. The CDR3 nucleotides are TGTGCCAGCAGCTTACCGGGACTAGATCTTTACGAGCAGTACTTC. Protein sequence: CASSLPGLDLYEQYF.

V usage is TRBV9 and J usage is TRBJ2-1; D remains ambiguous. Germline V gene data show CDR1 as SGDLS and CDR2 as YYNGEE. The CDR3 consists of 14 residues. V was pared by 4 bases and J by 11 bases, with 19 bases between. CDR3: CASSRTDPNWQQFF. The CDR3 nucleotides read TGTGCCAGCAGCCGGACGGACCCTAACTGGCAGCAGTTCTTC.

This chain connects TRBV27 to TRBJ1-2, with no clear D. This CDR3 is built from 15 residues. Germline loops: CDR1 MNHEY, CDR2 SMNVEV (reference sequence). Trimming removed 4 bases at V and 1 base at J, with 13 bases between. The CDR3 region has the DNA TGTGCCAGCAGTTACTTGCCTATCCATAACTATGGCTACACCTTC. The encoded protein is CASSYLPIHNYGYTF.

V usage is TRBV7-2 and J usage is TRBJ1-1, with D unresolved. From germline, CDR1 is SGHTA and CDR2 FQGNSA. V was clipped by 1 base and J by 8 bases, with 17 bases between them. This CDR3 is built from 15 residues. The CDR3 region has the DNA TGTGCCAGCAGCTTAGAGGCTGAGGGAACCCAGGAAGCTTTCTTT. It encodes CASSLEAEGTQEAFF.

This chain uses TRBV2 with TRBJ1-1; TRBD1 is a possible D gene (5 bases). The CDR3 runs to 16 residues. Germline CDR1 reads SNHLY; CDR2 reads FYNNEI. Trimming took 4 bases from V and 0 from J, leaving 15 bases between them. The CDR3 protein is CASSVREDSLNTEAFF. CDR3 sequence (DNA): TGTGCCAGCAGTGTGAGGGAAGACAGCCTGAACACTGAAGCTTTCTTT.

This clone was found a few times. The chain recombines TRBV2 with TRBJ1-6, with D perhaps TRBD1 (5 bases). The CDR3 runs to 18 residues. Germline CDR1 is SNHLY and CDR2 is FYNNEI. V lost 7 bases and J lost 3, with 22 bases in between. For the CDR3, the DNA is TGTGCCAGCACCCGATACGGGGGGGAGGCATACTATAATTCACCCCTCCACTTT. Amino acids: CASTRYGGEAYYNSPLHF.

This clone was recorded only once. The rearrangement joins TRBV6-5 to TRBJ1-3, with D uncertain. The CDR3 extends over 14 amino acids. Trimming pared 6 bases from V and 1 base from J, leaving 10 bases between. CDR1 and CDR2 from the germline V gene are MNHEY and SVGAGI. The CDR3 sequence: CASRSGFSGNTIYF. Written as DNA, the CDR3 is TGTGCCAGCAGGTCGGGGTTTTCTGGAAACACCATATATTTT.

The chain uses TRBV5-8 and TRBJ2-7; TRBD1 agrees at 7 bases. With V trimmed by 4 bases and J by 6 bases, 7 bases remained unmatched. Per germline, CDR1 SGHTS and CDR2 YDEGEE. The CDR3 consists of 13 residues. The CDR3 spells CASSGGQLREQYF. The CDR3 bases are TGTGCCAGCAGCGGGGGACAGCTTCGCGAGCAGTACTTC.